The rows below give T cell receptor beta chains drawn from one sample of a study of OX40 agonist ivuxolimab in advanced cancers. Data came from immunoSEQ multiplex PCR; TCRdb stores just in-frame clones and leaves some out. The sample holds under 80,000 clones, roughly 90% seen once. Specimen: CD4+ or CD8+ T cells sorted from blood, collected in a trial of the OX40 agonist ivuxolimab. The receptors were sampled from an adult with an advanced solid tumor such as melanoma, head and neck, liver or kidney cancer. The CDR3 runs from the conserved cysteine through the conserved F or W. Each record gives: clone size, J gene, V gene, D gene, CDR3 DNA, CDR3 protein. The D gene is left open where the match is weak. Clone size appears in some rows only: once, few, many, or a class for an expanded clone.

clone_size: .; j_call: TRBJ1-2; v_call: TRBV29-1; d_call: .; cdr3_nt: TGCAGCGTTGTAATTGGTTTGCAGGGTGGCGGCTACACCTTC; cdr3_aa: CSVVIGLQGGGYTF
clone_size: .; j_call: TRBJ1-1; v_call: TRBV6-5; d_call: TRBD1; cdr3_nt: TGTGCCAGCAGTTTCCGGGACAGGGGAGTTCGGACTGAAGCTTTCTTT; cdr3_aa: CASSFRDRGVRTEAFF
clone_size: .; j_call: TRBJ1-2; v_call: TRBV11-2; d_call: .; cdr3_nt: TGTGCCAGCAGCTCGAGGAAGGCGGGGGACTATGGCTACACCTTC; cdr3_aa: CASSSRKAGDYGYTF
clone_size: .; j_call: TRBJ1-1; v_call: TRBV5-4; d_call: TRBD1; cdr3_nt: TGTGCCAGCAGCTCCGACAGGGAGCACACTGAAGCTTTCTTT; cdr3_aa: CASSSDREHTEAFF
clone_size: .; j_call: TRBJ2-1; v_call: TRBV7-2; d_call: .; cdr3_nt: TGTGCCAGCAGCTTCCTGAGCTCCTACAATGAGCAGTTCTTC; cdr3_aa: CASSFLSSYNEQFF
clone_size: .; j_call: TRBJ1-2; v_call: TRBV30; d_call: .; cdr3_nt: TGTGCCTGGACAGCAGGGAACTATGGCTACACCTTC; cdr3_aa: CAWTAGNYGYTF
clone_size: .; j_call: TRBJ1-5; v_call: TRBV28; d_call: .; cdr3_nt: TGTGCCAGCACTGCCGTTCGCGAGCCCCAGCATTTT; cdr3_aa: CASTAVREPQHF
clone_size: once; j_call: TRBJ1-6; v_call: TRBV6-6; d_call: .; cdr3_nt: TGTGCCAGCAGTTATCCCGGCCACGGTAATTCACCCCTCCACTTT; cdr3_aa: CASSYPGHGNSPLHF
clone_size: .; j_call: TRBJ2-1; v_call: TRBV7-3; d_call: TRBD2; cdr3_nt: TGTGCCAGCAGCTTAGTAGCGGGGGGGCGAGATGAGCAGTTCTTC; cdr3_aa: CASSLVAGGRDEQFF
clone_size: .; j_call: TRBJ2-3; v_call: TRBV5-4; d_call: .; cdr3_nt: TGTGCCAGCAGCCTGCTTGAAAGGGATGCATCGGTATTT; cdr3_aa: CASSLLERDASVF
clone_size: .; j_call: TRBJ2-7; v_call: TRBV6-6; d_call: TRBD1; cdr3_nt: TGTGCCAGCAGTTACGGAGGGGACAGGGGGTCCTACGAGCAGTACTTC; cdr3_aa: CASSYGGDRGSYEQYF
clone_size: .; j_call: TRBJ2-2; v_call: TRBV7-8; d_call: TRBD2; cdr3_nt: TGTGCCAGCAGCTTATCGGGGCTAGCGGGGGCGATGAACACCGGGGAGCTGTTTTTT; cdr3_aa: CASSLSGLAGAMNTGELFF
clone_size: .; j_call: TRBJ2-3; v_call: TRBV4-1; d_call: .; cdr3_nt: TGCGCCAGCAGCCAAGAACCGGGGATGGTATCAGATACGCAGTATTTT; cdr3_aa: CASSQEPGMVSDTQYF
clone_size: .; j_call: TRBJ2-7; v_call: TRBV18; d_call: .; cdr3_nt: TGTGCCAGCTCACTCGGACAGACCTACGAGCAGTACTTC; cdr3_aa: CASSLGQTYEQYF
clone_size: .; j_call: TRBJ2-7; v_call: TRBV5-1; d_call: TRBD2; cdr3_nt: TGCGCCAGCAGCCCGACCGGGACTAGCTACGAGCAGTACTTC; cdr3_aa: CASSPTGTSYEQYF
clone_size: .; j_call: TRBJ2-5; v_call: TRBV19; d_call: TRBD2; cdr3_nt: TGTGCCAGTACCCGGACTAGCGGGAGTCTCCAAGAGACCCAGTACTTC; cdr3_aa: CASTRTSGSLQETQYF
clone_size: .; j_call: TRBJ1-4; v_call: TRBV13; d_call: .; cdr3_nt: TGTGCCAGCAGCTTTTTAGGGGGTTCGGCTAATGAAAAACTGTTTTTT; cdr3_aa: CASSFLGGSANEKLFF
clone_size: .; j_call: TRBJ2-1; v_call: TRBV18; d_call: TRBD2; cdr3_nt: TGTGCCAGCTCCCTCACCTTTGCTCCTAGCGGGAGAGGGTCTGAGCAGTTCTTC; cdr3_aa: CASSLTFAPSGRGSEQFF
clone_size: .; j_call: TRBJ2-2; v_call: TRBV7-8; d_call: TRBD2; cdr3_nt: TGTGCCAGCAGCCTTAACGGACTAGCGGGGGTTGCTGGGGAGCTGTTTTTT; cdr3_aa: CASSLNGLAGVAGELFF
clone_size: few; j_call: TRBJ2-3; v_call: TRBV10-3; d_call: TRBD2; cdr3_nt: TGTGCCCCAATGACTAGCGGCACTCCCACAGATACGCAGTATTTT; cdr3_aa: CAPMTSGTPTDTQYF
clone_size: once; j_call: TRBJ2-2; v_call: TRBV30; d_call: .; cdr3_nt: TGTGCCTGGAGTGTGCCAGGGGCGAACACCGGGGAGCTGTTTTTT; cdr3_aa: CAWSVPGANTGELFF
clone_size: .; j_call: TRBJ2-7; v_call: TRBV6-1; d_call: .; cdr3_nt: TGTGCCAGCAGTGAAGCCTTGTCAGGGGCGGGCCTCTCCTACGAGCAGTACTTC; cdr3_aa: CASSEALSGAGLSYEQYF
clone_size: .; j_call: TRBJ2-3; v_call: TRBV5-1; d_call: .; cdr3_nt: TGCGCCAGCGGGACCAGTTCAGATACGCAGTATTTT; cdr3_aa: CASGTSSDTQYF
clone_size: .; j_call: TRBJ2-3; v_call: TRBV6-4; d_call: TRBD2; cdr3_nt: TGTGCCAGCAGAGTACAACTAGCGGGAGACCCAGATACGCAGTATTTT; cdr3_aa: CASRVQLAGDPDTQYF
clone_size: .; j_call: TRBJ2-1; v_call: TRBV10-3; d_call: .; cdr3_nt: TGTGCCATCAGTGAACGGTACAATGAGCAGTTCTTC; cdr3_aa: CAISERYNEQFF
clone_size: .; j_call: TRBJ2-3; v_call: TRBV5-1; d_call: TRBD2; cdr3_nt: TGCGCCAGCAGCCTGGGACTAGCGGGAGCGACAGATACGCAGTATTTT; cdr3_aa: CASSLGLAGATDTQYF
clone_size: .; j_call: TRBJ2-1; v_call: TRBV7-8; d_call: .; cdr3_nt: TGTGCCAGCAGCTTAGCGGGGGGCGCGATCAATGAGCAGTTCTTC; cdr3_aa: CASSLAGGAINEQFF
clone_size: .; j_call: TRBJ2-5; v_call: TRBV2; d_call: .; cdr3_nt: TGTGCCAGCAGTGCCCTGGTTCTCCAAGAGACCCAGTACTTC; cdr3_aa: CASSALVLQETQYF
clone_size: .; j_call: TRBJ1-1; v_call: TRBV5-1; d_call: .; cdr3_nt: TGCGCCAGCAGCTCCGGACGGACCCCCATGAACACTGAAGCTTTCTTT; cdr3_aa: CASSSGRTPMNTEAFF
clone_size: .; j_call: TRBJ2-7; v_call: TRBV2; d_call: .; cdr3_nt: TGTGCCAGCGCTGCGCGGTTAATTTTAGAGCAGTACTTC; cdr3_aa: CASAARLILEQYF
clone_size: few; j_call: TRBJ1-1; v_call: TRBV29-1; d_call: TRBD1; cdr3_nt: TGCAGCGTCGGGACAGGGGGCATGAGGTCTGAAGCTTTCTTT; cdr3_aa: CSVGTGGMRSEAFF
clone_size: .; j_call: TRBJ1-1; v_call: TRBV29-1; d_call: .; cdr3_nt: TGCAGCGTCACCAGAAGGATGAACACTGAAGCTTTCTTT; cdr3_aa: CSVTRRMNTEAFF
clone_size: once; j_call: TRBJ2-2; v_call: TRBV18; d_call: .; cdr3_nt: TGTGCCAGCTCACCTCTCGATTCGAACACCGGGGAGCTGTTTTTT; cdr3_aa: CASSPLDSNTGELFF
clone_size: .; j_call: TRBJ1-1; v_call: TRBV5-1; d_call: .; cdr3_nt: TGCGCCAGCAGCTTCGGGGGGGACACTGAAGCTTTCTTT; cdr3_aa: CASSFGGDTEAFF